This TCR beta chain is from a study of patients and donors after allogeneic stem cell transplantation. This clonotype was found a few times. TCRdb analysed the RT-PCR reads with MiXCR anew, one entry per CDR3 protein. The sample has approximately 410,000 distinct CDR3 sequences; 16% are singletons. This CDR3 comprises 13 residues. Germline V lookup: CDR1 LNHDA, CDR2 SQIVND (reference sequence). Between the trimmed V and J ends, which lost 0 bases and 7 bases, there was a span of 10 bases. The chain combines TRBV19 with TRBJ2-7, with D possibly matching TRBD1 (6 bases). The material sequenced was blood, either unsorted or a sorted T cell fraction (not recorded which). The receptor's source is a human donor who was either an allogeneic HSCT recipient or a stem cell or donor lymphocyte infusion donor (not recorded which). It is not recorded whose cells these are; they may come from a transplant donor. In DNA form, the CDR3 reads TGTGCCAGTAGTATAGAGAGGGGGATGGAGCAGTACTTC. Protein: CASSIERGMEQYF.